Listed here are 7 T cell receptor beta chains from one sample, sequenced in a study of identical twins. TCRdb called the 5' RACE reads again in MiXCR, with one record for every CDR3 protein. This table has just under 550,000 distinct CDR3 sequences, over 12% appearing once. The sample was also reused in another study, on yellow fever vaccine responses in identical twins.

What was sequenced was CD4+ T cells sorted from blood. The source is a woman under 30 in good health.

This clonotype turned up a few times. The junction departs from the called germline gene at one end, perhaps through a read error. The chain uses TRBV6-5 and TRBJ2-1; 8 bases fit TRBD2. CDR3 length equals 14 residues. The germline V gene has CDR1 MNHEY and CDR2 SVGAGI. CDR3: CASSYAGGGGPFGF. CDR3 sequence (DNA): TGTGCCAGCAGTTACGCGGGGGGAGGCGGCCCCTTTGGCTTC.

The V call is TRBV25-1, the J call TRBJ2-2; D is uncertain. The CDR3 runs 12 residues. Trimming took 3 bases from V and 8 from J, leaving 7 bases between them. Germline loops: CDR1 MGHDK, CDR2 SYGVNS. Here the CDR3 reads CASSDYRGELFF. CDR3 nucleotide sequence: TGTGCCAGCAGTGATTACCGAGGGGAGCTGTTTTTT.

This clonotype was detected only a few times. As DNA, the CDR3 is TGCGCCAGCAGCATGACCGGGACAGGGCACAACAATGAGCAGTTCTTC. It translates to CASSMTGTGHNNEQFF. V usage is TRBV5-1 and J usage is TRBJ2-1; 9 bases agree with TRBD1. The CDR3 is made up of 16 amino acids. Germline V gene data show CDR1 as SGHRS and CDR2 as YFSETQ. V lost 4 bases to trimming and J lost 5 bases; unmatched junction nucleotides: 10.

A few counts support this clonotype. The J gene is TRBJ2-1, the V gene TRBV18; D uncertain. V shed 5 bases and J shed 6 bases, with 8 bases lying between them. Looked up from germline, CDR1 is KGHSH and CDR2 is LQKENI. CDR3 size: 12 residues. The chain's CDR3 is CASSSQSNEQFF. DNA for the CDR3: TGTGCCAGCTCATCACAGAGCAATGAGCAGTTCTTC.

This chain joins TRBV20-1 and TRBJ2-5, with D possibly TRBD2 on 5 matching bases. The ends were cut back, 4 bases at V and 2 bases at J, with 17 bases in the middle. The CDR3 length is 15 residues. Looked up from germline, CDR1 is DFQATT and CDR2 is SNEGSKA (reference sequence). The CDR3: CSAKSGRDYQETQYF. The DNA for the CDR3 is TGCAGTGCTAAAAGCGGCAGAGACTATCAAGAGACCCAGTACTTC.

CDR3 protein: CSARGGRGSDTEAFF. The CDR3 nucleotides read TGCAGTGCTAGAGGGGGCAGGGGGTCGGACACTGAAGCTTTCTTT. This chain uses TRBV20-1 with TRBJ1-1, with 7 bases identical to TRBD1. The CDR3 covers 15 residues. Germline V gene sequence: CDR1 DFQATT, CDR2 SNEGSKA (reference sequence). V lost 1 base and J lost 3; bases outside the gene matches: 8.

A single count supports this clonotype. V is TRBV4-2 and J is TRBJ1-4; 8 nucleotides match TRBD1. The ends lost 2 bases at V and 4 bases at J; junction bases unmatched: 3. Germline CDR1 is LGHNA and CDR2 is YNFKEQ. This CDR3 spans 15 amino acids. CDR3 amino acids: CASSQLGQDNEKLFF. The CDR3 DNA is TGTGCCAGCAGCCAATTGGGACAGGATAATGAAAAACTGTTTTTT.